The 28 T cell receptor beta chains presented below share a single source sample, sequenced in a study of neurological immune-mediated disorders. TCRdb re-derived calls from the 5' RACE reads in MiXCR, one entry per CDR3 protein. The sample gives 71,000 or so distinct CDR3 sequences, 5% to 5.5% of which show up once; 2% to 2.5% is in the top ten. Sample: PBMCs. The source of these receptors is a woman between 25 and 40 years old with multiple sclerosis.

This clonotype came up many times. The chain has TRBV12-3 or TRBV12-4 and TRBJ2-2; the D is unclear. Trimming stripped 3 bases from V and 6 bases from J, with 5 bases between. This CDR3 has 12 residues. The CDR3 sequence is CASSFPPGELFF. CDR3 nucleotide sequence: TGTGCCAGCAGTTTCCCCCCCGGGGAGCTGTTTTTT.

This clonotype was counted many times. The rearrangement joins TRBV9 to TRBJ2-2; 8 bases fit TRBD2. CDR1 SGDLS and CDR2 YYNGEE come from the germline V gene. The CDR3 is 14 amino acids. After removal of 5 bases from V and 7 bases from J, the junction contained 7 bases not matched to a gene. The CDR3 here is CASSAGGVFGELFF. CDR3 nucleotides: TGTGCCAGCAGTGCGGGGGGCGTATTCGGGGAGCTGTTTTTT. Variable domain in full (rest from reference TRBV9 and TRBJ2-2): DSGVTQTPKHLITATGQRVTLRCSPRSGDLSVYWYQQSLDQGLQFLIQYYNGEERAKGNILERFSAQQFPDLHSELNLSSLELGDSALYFCASSAGGVFGELFFGEGSRLTVL.

The chain links TRBV7-8 to TRBJ2-1; no firm D call. This CDR3 has 14 amino acids. Trimming pared 1 base from V and 8 bases from J, leaving 12 bases between. The germline CDR1 and CDR2 sequences are SGHVS and FQNEAQ. The CDR3 nucleotides are TGTGCCAGCAGCTTAGAAAAGCCCGTCGATGAGCAGTTCTTC. It is translated as CASSLEKPVDEQFF.

This clonotype was seen more than once but under ten times. Relative to the germline gene, one junction end is altered; a read error may explain this. The chain joins TRBV11-2 to TRBJ2-7, with no clear D. Germline CDR1 is SGHAT and CDR2 is FQNNGV. The CDR3 contains 12 residues. The CDR3 region has the DNA TGTGACAGCAGCTCTCAACTTAACGAGCAGTACTTC. This sequence encodes CDSSSQLNEQYF.

This clonotype was seen a few times. The V gene is TRBV5-1, the J gene TRBJ2-3; D unclear. CDR1 SGHRS and CDR2 YFSETQ come from the germline V gene. This CDR3 has 16 residues. Trimming took off 4 bases at V and 0 bases at J, with 15 bases between the two ends. The CDR3 region has the DNA TGCGCCAGCAGCCCAGACGGGCGACTTAGCACAGATACGCAGTATTTT. Protein sequence: CASSPDGRLSTDTQYF.

The chain couples TRBV20-1 to TRBJ2-3; the D is unclear. This CDR3 contains 11 residues. Germline values: CDR1 DFQATT, CDR2 SNEGSKA (reference sequence). V lost 6 bases and J 3 bases, leaving 7 bases between the germline ends. The CDR3: CSAIQTDTQYF. DNA for the CDR3: TGCAGTGCAATCCAAACAGATACGCAGTATTTT.

This clonotype occurred many times. The chain employs TRBV5-1 and TRBJ2-3; TRBD2 aligns across 10 bases. Germline assignment: CDR1 SGHRS and CDR2 YFSETQ. Germline trimming cut 0 bases from V and 3 bases from J; bases unmatched to any gene: 10. The CDR3 length is 18 residues. The CDR3 loop reads CASSLGFERGGRTDTQYF. CDR3 sequence (DNA): TGCGCCAGCAGCTTGGGTTTTGAGCGGGGGGGCCGAACAGATACGCAGTATTTT.

This clonotype was counted ten times or more. This chain joins TRBV7-8 and TRBJ1-2; 7 bases fit TRBD1. The CDR3 runs to 15 residues. V lost 5 bases, J lost 5 bases, and 11 bases stayed unmatched. Looked up from germline, CDR1 is SGHVS and CDR2 is FQNEAQ. The CDR3 spells CASSLDRAPPYGYTF. In DNA form, the CDR3 reads TGTGCCAGCAGCCTTGACAGGGCCCCGCCGTATGGCTACACCTTC.

In its sample, this clonotype was seen a few times. The chain couples TRBV5-1 to TRBJ2-1, with 7 bases matching TRBD2. The CDR3 is 18 residues long. With 2 bases clipped from V and 0 bases from J, the junction kept 11 bases outside the gene matches. Germline V CDR1 and CDR2: SGHRS, YFSETQ. CDR3 amino acids: CASSFRPSGWSSYNEQFF. CDR3 bases: TGCGCCAGCAGCTTCCGCCCTAGCGGATGGAGCTCCTACAATGAGCAGTTCTTC.

The J gene is TRBJ2-1, the V gene TRBV4-2; 12 bases are shared with TRBD1. Trimming removed 1 base from V and 6 bases from J; junction bases left unmatched: 7. The CDR3 runs to 17 residues. Germline values: CDR1 LGHNA, CDR2 YNFKEQ. The CDR3 DNA is TGTGCCAGCAGCCAAGCTGCGGGACAGGGGGCTTCCAATGAGCAGTTCTTC. Protein product: CASSQAAGQGASNEQFF.

This clonotype appeared a few times. The genes are TRBV12-5 and TRBJ2-2; tentatively, D is TRBD1 or TRBD2 (6 bases each). V lost 9 bases and J lost 7, with 12 bases in between. Per germline, CDR1 LGHNT and CDR2 FRNRAP. The CDR3 loop spans 12 amino acids. The DNA for the CDR3 is TGTGCTAGCCTGAGGGGGGACGGGGAGCTGTTTTTT. Translated: CASLRGDGELFF.

There are a few counts of this clonotype. The V and J genes are TRBV6-1 and TRBJ2-7; possible D gene TRBD2, 6 bases. CDR3 length: 14 residues. Trimming left V 6 bases short and J 2 bases short, with 14 bases between. Germline loops: CDR1 MNHNS, CDR2 SASEGT. The CDR3 coding sequence is TGTGCCAGCAGCACCTCAGGAGGGACCTACGAGCAGTACTTC. Translated, it gives CASSTSGGTYEQYF.

The chain employs TRBV21-1 and TRBJ2-7; whether TRBD2, the table's D call, matches the DNA was not checked. TRBV21-1 is assigned pseudogene status. The CDR3 consists of 18 residues. The CDR3 protein is CATPRGGASGRPGYEQYV. The CDR3 DNA is TGTGCCACTCCACGAGGGGGGGCTAGCGGACGACCGGGCTACGAGCAGTACGTC.

This rearrangement joins TRBV5-1 to TRBJ2-1; D not certain. Germline V gene data show CDR1 as SGHRS and CDR2 as YFSETQ. CDR3 length: 12 amino acids. Trimming took off 4 bases at V and 3 bases at J, with 5 bases between the two ends. The CDR3 DNA reads TGCGCCAGCAGCCCGGACTACAATGAGCAGTTCTTC. Translation: CASSPDYNEQFF.

This clonotype was observed a handful of times. The junction shows a germline mismatch at one end, possibly a read error. V is TRBV29-1 and J is TRBJ2-3; 9 bases are shared with TRBD2. Per the germline V gene, CDR1 is SQVTM and CDR2 is ANQGSEA. The CDR3 length is 17 residues. CDR3 region: CSVEDGIAGALTDKQYF. CDR3 sequence (DNA): TGCAGCGTTGAAGATGGGATAGCGGGGGCACTCACAGATAAGCAGTATTTT.

There are many counts of this clonotype. The V call is TRBV5-1, the J call TRBJ2-2; the D gene is possibly TRBD2 (6 bases). The CDR3 is 15 residues long. Germline V gene data show CDR1 as SGHRS and CDR2 as YFSETQ. The germline V and J ends were trimmed by 0 bases and 3 bases, with 9 bases remaining between them. The CDR3 DNA sequence: TGCGCCAGCAGCTTGGGGACTATCGACACCGGGGAGCTGTTTTTT. It encodes CASSLGTIDTGELFF.

This clonotype was detected a few times. The chain recombines TRBV6-4 with TRBJ2-3; the match to TRBD2 covers 9 bases. The V segment lost 3 bases and the J segment 1 base; nucleotides outside the gene matches: 17. Germline lookup yields CDR1 MRHNA and CDR2 SNTAGT. The CDR3 has 20 amino acids. CDR3 protein: CASSDNRRLAEDHCTDTQYF. CDR3 bases: TGTGCCAGCAGTGATAATAGGAGACTAGCGGAAGATCATTGCACAGATACGCAGTATTTT.

This clonotype came up many times. The chain carries TRBV20-1 and TRBJ2-2; 10 bases fit TRBD2. Germline lookup yields CDR1 DFQATT and CDR2 SNEGSKA (reference sequence). CDR3 size: 14 residues. After removal of 0 bases from V and 6 bases from J, the junction contained 1 base not matched to a gene. As DNA, the CDR3 is TGCAGTGCTAGAGAGAGCGGGGGGGCCGGGGAGCTGTTTTTT. Amino acids: CSARESGGAGELFF.

This clonotype occurred many times. The chain couples TRBV4-2 to TRBJ2-2; D ambiguous. Germline CDR1 and CDR2: LGHNA and YNFKEQ. V gave up 0 bases and J gave up 3 bases, with 11 bases separating them. The CDR3 sequence is 16 residues long. The chain's CDR3 is CASSQDLNGYTGELFF. The DNA for the CDR3 is TGTGCCAGCAGCCAAGATCTGAATGGTTACACCGGGGAGCTGTTTTTT.

The table lists this clonotype with a few counts. The chain uses TRBV7-8 and TRBJ1-4; D gene uncertain. The CDR3 totals 17 residues. Trimming cost V 5 bases and J 3 bases, with 19 bases left between them. Germline-derived CDR1 and CDR2 are SGHVS and FQNEAQ. CDR3 nucleotides: TGTGCCAGCAGCGCGGACTGGGGAGTAGGAGCTAATGAAAAACTGTTTTTT. Translating it yields CASSADWGVGANEKLFF.

The sample holds many counts of this clonotype. The chain employs TRBV20-1 and TRBJ2-7, with 8 bases matching TRBD2. V lost 3 bases, J lost 4 bases, and 14 bases stayed unmatched. This CDR3 has 16 amino acids. Germline lookup yields CDR1 DFQATT and CDR2 SNEGSKA (reference sequence). CDR3 in DNA: TGCAGTGCTAGTCGTCGGCGGCTAGCGGGTCGGTACGAGCAGTACTTC. It translates to CSASRRRLAGRYEQYF.

This clonotype was counted ten times or more. CDR3 in amino acids: CASSFLAGSYNEQFF. Written as DNA, the CDR3 is TGCGCCAGCAGCTTCCTAGCGGGGTCCTACAATGAGCAGTTCTTC. The genes are TRBV5-1 and TRBJ2-1; 9 nucleotides align to TRBD2. The V gene end was trimmed by 2 bases and the J gene end by 1 base; junction bases not matched to a gene: 1. The CDR3 contains 15 residues. Germline V gene data show CDR1 as SGHRS and CDR2 as YFSETQ.

This clonotype appeared many times. This chain joins TRBV4-1 and TRBJ2-7; 10 nucleotides align to TRBD2. The J segment lost 2 bases and the V segment lost 0 bases, leaving 1 base of the junction unmatched. This CDR3 has 15 residues. Germline V lookup: CDR1 MGHRA, CDR2 YSYEKL. The CDR3, as DNA: TGCGCCAGCAGCCAAGAGGGACTAGCGACCTACGAGCAGTACTTC. The encoded protein is CASSQEGLATYEQYF.

This clonotype was recorded a few times. This sequence may be a read error, since a much larger clone differs from it by one base. The chain is built from TRBV5-1 and TRBJ1-1; D is uncertain. Trimming pared 0 bases from V and 3 bases from J, leaving 3 bases between. This CDR3 comprises 12 residues. Germline CDR1 SGHRS, CDR2 YFSETQ. In DNA, the CDR3 is TGCGCCAGCAGCTTGGGGGACACTGAAGCTTTCTTT. Its protein is CASSLGDTEAFF.

This clonotype occurred a few times. The CDR3 nucleotides are TGTGCCAGCAGTGAAGGCCTACTAGCGGGGGGTTTCTACAATGAGCAGTTCTTC. This encodes CASSEGLLAGGFYNEQFF. The gene calls are TRBV2 and TRBJ2-1; 12 bases agree with TRBD2. CDR1 SNHLY and CDR2 FYNNEI come from the germline V gene. The CDR3 spans 18 residues. J lost 3 bases, V lost 1 base, and 7 bases had no gene match.

This clonotype occurred many times. The rearrangement links TRBV20-1 to TRBJ2-1, with 10 nucleotides matching TRBD2. The CDR3 length is 16 residues. Germline V gene data show CDR1 as DFQATT and CDR2 as SNEGSKA (reference sequence). V lost 0 bases and J lost 5; bases outside the gene matches: 7. CDR3 residues: CSARDYGTSDNNEQFF. The CDR3 DNA is TGCAGTGCTAGAGACTACGGGACTAGCGATAACAATGAGCAGTTCTTC.

V usage is TRBV5-1 and J usage is TRBJ2-2; 7 nucleotides agree with TRBD1. V was pared by 2 bases and J by 5 bases, with 6 bases of the junction left unmatched. This CDR3 is built from 15 residues. CDR1 and CDR2 (germline): SGHRS, YFSETQ. CDR3 sequence: CASSFRTGRTGELFF. DNA of the CDR3: TGCGCCAGCAGCTTCCGGACAGGTAGAACCGGGGAGCTGTTTTTT.

This clonotype was counted at least ten times. This rearrangement joins TRBV28 to TRBJ1-2; possibly TRBD1 for D (6 bases). The CDR3 consists of 16 residues. The V gene's germline CDR1 is MDHEN and CDR2 SYDVKM. V was shortened by 6 bases and J by 3 bases, with 20 bases between the two germline ends. The CDR3 region has the DNA TGTGCCAGCAGACAAGGGACACTTAGGTGGGACTATGGCTACACCTTC. Protein product: CASRQGTLRWDYGYTF.